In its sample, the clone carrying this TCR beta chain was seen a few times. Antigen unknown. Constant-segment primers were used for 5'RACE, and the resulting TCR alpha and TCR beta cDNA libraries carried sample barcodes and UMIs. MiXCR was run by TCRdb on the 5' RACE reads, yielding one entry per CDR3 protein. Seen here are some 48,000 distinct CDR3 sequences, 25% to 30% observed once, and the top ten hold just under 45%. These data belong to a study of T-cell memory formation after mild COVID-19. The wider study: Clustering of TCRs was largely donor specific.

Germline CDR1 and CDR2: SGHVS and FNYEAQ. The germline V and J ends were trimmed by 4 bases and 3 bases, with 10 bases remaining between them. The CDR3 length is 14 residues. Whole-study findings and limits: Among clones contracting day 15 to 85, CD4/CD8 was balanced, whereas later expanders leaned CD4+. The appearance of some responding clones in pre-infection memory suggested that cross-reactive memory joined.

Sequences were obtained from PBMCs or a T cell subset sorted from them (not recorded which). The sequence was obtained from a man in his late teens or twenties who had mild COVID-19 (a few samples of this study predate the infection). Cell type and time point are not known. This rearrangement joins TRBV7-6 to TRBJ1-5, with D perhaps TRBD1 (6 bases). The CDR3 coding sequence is TGTGCCAGCAGCTCAGGGGCAGTCAATCAGCCCCAGCATTTT. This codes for CASSSGAVNQPQHF.